The present T cell receptor (beta chain) was sequenced within a study of cytomegalovirus exposure and HLA in healthy donors. Regarding the study as a whole: Researchers reported that a few CMV-associated chains were confirmed in vitro as CMV antigen-specific. Cytomegalovirus status, reportedly, was diagnosed with high specificity and sensitivity by the classifier.

Separate from the approximately 700-subject first cohort was the approximately 120-subject validation cohort, to which the donors belonged. TCRdb's copy holds only in-frame clones and misses some; the assay was immunoSEQ multiplex PCR. The sample comprises some 330,000 clones, about nine tenths of which are singletons, and 0.65% to 0.85% rests with the top ten. A note on this clone: Its specificity is not known.

Sequencing was carried out using PBMCs. This TCR derives from a woman in her late teens or twenties in good health and CMV-seronegative.

The CDR3 coding sequence is TGTGCCAGCAGTTTAGCCGGGACAGCCTCCTACGAGCAGTACTTC. As protein: CASSLAGTASYEQYF. The V gene is TRBV28, the J gene TRBJ2-7, with 7 bases aligning to TRBD1. Germline assignment: CDR1 MDHEN and CDR2 SYDVKM. J was trimmed by 0 bases and V by 2 bases; bases with no gene match: 4. The CDR3 is 15 residues long. Full variable domain (outside the CDR3, taken from reference TRBV28 and TRBJ2-7): DVKVTQSSRYLVKRTGEKVFLECVQDMDHENMFWYRQDPGLGLRLIYFSYDVKMKEKGDIPEGYSVSREKKERFSLILESASTNQTSMYLCASSLAGTASYEQYFGPGTRLTVT.